The 32 T cell receptor beta chains listed next were all sequenced from one sample in a study of OX40 agonist ivuxolimab in advanced cancers. Repertoires were generated with immunoSEQ multiplex PCR, while TCRdb's copy carries only in-frame clones and drops some. Among around 76,000 clones listed, about 73% were seen once. This specimen was CD4+ or CD8+ T cells sorted from blood, taken in a trial of the OX40 agonist ivuxolimab. The origin of the receptors is an adult with an advanced solid tumor such as melanoma, head and neck, liver or kidney cancer.

This sequence joins TRBV28 and TRBJ1-1, with TRBD1 identical over 8 bases. Germline V gene lookup returns CDR1 MDHEN and CDR2 SYDVKM. CDR3 length equals 14 residues. V was clipped by 7 bases and J by 1 base; unmatched bases: 5. This CDR3 reads CASITGQGNTEAFF. CDR3 nucleotide sequence: TGTGCCAGCATTACAGGACAGGGGAACACTGAAGCTTTCTTT.

The chain joins TRBV7-2 to TRBJ1-5; a weak D match, TRBD1 (5 bases). CDR1 SGHTA and CDR2 FQGNSA come from the germline V gene. This CDR3 comprises 14 residues. The V end was cut by 1 base, the J end by 6 bases, with 10 bases between. CDR3 sequence reads: CASSLDPGSQPQHF. The DNA for the CDR3 is TGTGCCAGCAGCTTAGACCCAGGGAGTCAGCCCCAGCATTTT.

This chain links TRBV13 with TRBJ1-6, with D possibly matching TRBD1 (6 bases). This CDR3 comprises 17 residues. The germline V and J ends were trimmed by 0 bases and 2 bases, with 11 bases remaining between them. Germline loops: CDR1 PRHDT, CDR2 FYEKMQ (reference sequence). CDR3 DNA: TGTGCCAGCAGCTTAGGTCTGGGGGCCCCCTATAATTCACCCCTCCACTTT. Translating gives CASSLGLGAPYNSPLHF.

DNA of the CDR3: TGCGCCAGCAGTGAGCACGGGGCAGATACGCAGTATTTT. Translating gives CASSEHGADTQYF. This chain links TRBV10-1 with TRBJ2-3, with a tentative D call TRBD2 (5 bases). Per the germline V gene, CDR1 is WNHNN and CDR2 is SYGVQD (reference sequence). V was trimmed by 2 bases and J by 4 bases, leaving 7 bases between them. This CDR3 contains 13 residues.

The J gene is TRBJ1-6, the V gene TRBV9; no clear D gene. CDR1 is SGDLS and CDR2 is YYNGEE in the germline V gene. There are 14 residues in the CDR3. With 4 bases removed from V and 5 bases from J, the gap between germline ends came to 10 bases. For the CDR3, the DNA is TGTGCCAGCAGCTTTGCGGCGGATAATTCACCCCTCCACTTT. This codes for CASSFAADNSPLHF.

V and J are TRBV19 and TRBJ2-3, with a possible D match to TRBD2 (5 bases). CDR3 length: 12 amino acids. CDR1 and CDR2 (germline): LNHDA, SQIVND (reference sequence). The V gene lost 3 bases and the J gene lost 6 bases, with 7 bases spanning the gap. The CDR3 spells CASSMGGDTQYF. The CDR3 DNA sequence: TGTGCCAGTAGTATGGGCGGGGATACGCAGTATTTT.

This clone was counted a few times. The chain joins TRBV12-5 to TRBJ1-6; D remains unclear. Germline V gene lookup returns CDR1 LGHNT and CDR2 FRNRAP. V was shortened by 5 bases and J by 10 bases, with 21 bases between the two germline ends. The CDR3 runs 16 residues. CDR3 nucleotide sequence: TGTGCTAGTGGTCCCTCGGTGCCGGGTCCTCGGTCACCCCTCCACTTT. Its translation is CASGPSVPGPRSPLHF. The full variable domain, its missing parts supplied by reference TRBV12-5 and TRBJ1-6, is DARVTQTPRHKVTEMGQEVTMRCQPILGHNTVFWYRQTMMQGLELLAYFRNRAPLDDSGMPKDRFSAEMPDATLATLKIQPSEPRDSAVYFCASGPSVPGPRSPLHFGNGTRLTVT.

The chain uses TRBV5-1 and TRBJ2-7; D perhaps matches TRBD2 (6 bases). The CDR3 is 13 residues long. Germline values: CDR1 SGHRS, CDR2 YFSETQ. V lost 2 bases, J lost 5 bases, and 11 bases lay in between. CDR3: CASSLTGAHEQYF. The CDR3 DNA reads TGCGCCAGCAGCTTAACGGGAGCTCACGAGCAGTACTTC. Full variable domain (remainder filled in from reference TRBV5-1 and TRBJ2-7): KAGVTQTPRYLIKTRGQQVTLSCSPISGHRSVSWYQQTPGQGLQFLFEYFSETQRNKGNFPGRFSGRQFSNSRSEMNVSTLELGDSALYLCASSLTGAHEQYFGPGTRLTVT.

The genes are TRBV27 and TRBJ1-3, with D uncertain. The germline CDR1 and CDR2 sequences are MNHEY and SMNVEV (reference sequence). This CDR3 contains 13 residues. The V and J ends lost 3 bases and 2 bases respectively, with 5 bases between them. The CDR3 here is CASSFTAGNTIYF. The CDR3 DNA follows: TGTGCCAGCAGTTTCACAGCTGGAAACACCATATATTTT.

This rearrangement joins TRBV7-2 to TRBJ1-5; possibly TRBD1 for D (5 bases). This CDR3 region has 14 residues. Trimming shortened V by 1 base and J by 9 bases, and 13 bases separated the two germline ends. The V gene's germline CDR1 is SGHTA and CDR2 FQGNSA. The CDR3 DNA reads TGTGCCAGCAGCTTAGGTCCGAGCGGGGGGCCCCAGCATTTT. The encoded protein is CASSLGPSGGPQHF.

This CDR3 is CASSLRKGVRPNYEQYF. CDR3 nucleotides: TGTGCCAGCAGCTTACGGAAGGGTGTCAGGCCTAACTACGAGCAGTACTTC. The chain uses TRBV11-2 and TRBJ2-7; D unclear. The CDR3 is made up of 17 amino acids. Germline V gene data show CDR1 as SGHAT and CDR2 as FQNNGV. V lost 2 bases and J 3 bases, leaving 20 bases between the germline ends.

The chain links TRBV5-4 to TRBJ2-5, with TRBD2 matching 14 bases. CDR1 is SGHNT and CDR2 is YYREEE in the germline V gene (reference sequence). The CDR3 consists of 17 residues. With 6 bases clipped from V and 1 base from J, the junction kept 8 bases outside the gene matches. The DNA of the CDR3 is TGTGCCAGCACCGGGGGGACTAGCGGGGGAGCCCAAGAGACCCAGTACTTC. Translation: CASTGGTSGGAQETQYF.

This clone was observed a handful of times. J is TRBJ2-5 and V is TRBV29-1, with D perhaps matching TRBD1 or TRBD2 (5 bases each). CDR3 length: 13 amino acids. Germline V gene lookup returns CDR1 SQVTM and CDR2 ANQGSEA. The ends were cut back, 1 base at V and 4 bases at J, with 10 bases in the middle. The CDR3 protein is CSVEGGVRETQYF. DNA for the CDR3: TGCAGCGTTGAAGGAGGGGTTAGAGAGACCCAGTACTTC.

This rearrangement joins TRBV5-1 to TRBJ2-2, with D unclear. Germline V gene data show CDR1 as SGHRS and CDR2 as YFSETQ. The CDR3 runs to 17 residues. The V end lost 4 bases, the J end lost 0 bases, and 16 bases lay between the germline ends. The CDR3 loop is CASSPGKTNANTGELFF. In DNA form, the CDR3 reads TGCGCCAGCAGCCCAGGAAAAACCAATGCGAACACCGGGGAGCTGTTTTTT.

The V gene is TRBV11-2, the J gene TRBJ2-3; 10 bases are shared with TRBD2. The CDR3 is 15 amino acids. Germline assignment: CDR1 SGHAT and CDR2 FQNNGV. The junction had 8 bases not matched to a gene; V was cut back by 6 bases and J by 5 bases. The CDR3 nucleotides are TGTGCCAGCAGGAATTTCGGGACTAGCGAAGATACGCAGTATTTT. Protein: CASRNFGTSEDTQYF. The variable domain in full, completed from reference TRBV11-2 and TRBJ2-3, reads EAGVAQSPRYKIIEKRQSVAFWCNPISGHATLYWYQQILGQGPKLLIQFQNNGVVDDSQLPKDRFSAERLKGVDSTLKIQPAKLEDSAVYLCASRNFGTSEDTQYFGPGTRLTVL.

The V call is TRBV5-6, the J call TRBJ2-2; TRBD2 aligns across 14 bases. Germline CDR1 is SGHDT and CDR2 is YYEEEE. The CDR3 has 16 residues. J was trimmed by 6 bases and V by 4 bases; bases with no gene match: 5. The CDR3 region has the DNA TGTGCCAGCAGCCCGGGACTAGCGGGAGTCTCCGGGGAGCTGTTTTTT. This gives the protein CASSPGLAGVSGELFF.

This clone came up a few times. This chain links TRBV6-1 with TRBJ2-7; D is tentatively TRBD1 or TRBD2 (5 bases each). The CDR3 consists of 14 residues. CDR1 and CDR2 from the germline V gene are MNHNS and SASEGT. The germline V and J ends were trimmed by 6 bases and 0 bases, with 12 bases remaining between them. CDR3 residues: CASSRDGNSYEQYF. The CDR3, as DNA: TGTGCCAGCAGCCGGGACGGTAACTCCTACGAGCAGTACTTC.

The CDR3 DNA sequence: TGCGCCAGCAGCTTGGATGGGGTCCGCCAGCCCCAGCATTTT. This sequence encodes CASSLDGVRQPQHF. The rearrangement uses TRBV5-1 and TRBJ1-5; no clear D gene. The CDR3 runs 14 residues. V lost 0 bases and J 7 bases, leaving 11 bases between the germline ends. Germline CDR1 SGHRS, CDR2 YFSETQ.

V is TRBV11-2 and J is TRBJ1-3; no firm D call. This CDR3 contains 14 residues. V was cut by 0 bases and J by 7 bases, with 10 bases left in between. CDR1 is SGHAT, CDR2 FQNNGV, per germline. The CDR3 here is CASSLDAGPNTIYF. DNA of the CDR3: TGTGCCAGCAGCTTAGATGCGGGCCCTAACACCATATATTTT.

The chain couples TRBV11-3 to TRBJ1-1, with 8 bases lining up with TRBD1. The CDR3 contains 13 residues. V trimming: 5 bases; J trimming: 5 bases; junction bases outside the gene matches: 4. Looked up from germline, CDR1 is SGHNT and CDR2 is YENEEA. CDR3 protein: CASSPQGGTEAFF. CDR3 in DNA: TGTGCCAGCAGCCCACAGGGGGGGACTGAAGCTTTCTTT.

This chain links TRBV9 with TRBJ2-5; 8 nucleotides align to TRBD1. CDR3 length: 14 amino acids. After removal of 6 bases from V and 5 bases from J, the junction contained 9 bases not matched to a gene. From germline, CDR1 is SGDLS and CDR2 YYNGEE. The CDR3 DNA reads TGTGCCAGCACGCCCAGGACAGGGTTTGAGACCCAGTACTTC. Translated: CASTPRTGFETQYF.

This chain joins TRBV19 and TRBJ1-5, with D possibly matching TRBD1 (5 bases). The V end lost 4 bases, the J end lost 5 bases, and 15 bases lay between the germline ends. The CDR3 spans 15 residues. Germline V gene sequence: CDR1 LNHDA, CDR2 SQIVND (reference sequence). DNA of the CDR3: TGTGCCAGTAGTACCGCAGGGCTTTGGGATCAGCCCCAGCATTTT. Encoded protein: CASSTAGLWDQPQHF. Full variable domain (remainder filled in from reference TRBV19 and TRBJ1-5): DGGITQSPKYLFRKEGQNVTLSCEQNLNHDAMYWYRQDPGQGLRLIYYSQIVNDFQKGDIAEGYSVSREKKESFPLTVTSAQKNPTAFYLCASSTAGLWDQPQHFGDGTRLSIL.

This chain joins TRBV10-3 and TRBJ2-1, with 14 bases lining up with TRBD2. Germline loops: CDR1 ENHRY, CDR2 SYGVKD. V gave up 3 bases and J gave up 7 bases; unmatched junction bases: 2. The CDR3 contains 15 residues. The CDR3 spells CAISDGTSGGNEQFF. In nucleotides, the CDR3 is TGTGCCATCAGTGACGGGACTAGCGGGGGAAATGAGCAGTTCTTC.

V and J are TRBV6-6 and TRBJ2-3, with 9 nucleotides matching TRBD1. The V segment lost 3 bases and the J segment 6 bases; nucleotides outside the gene matches: 7. Germline loops: CDR1 MNHNY, CDR2 SVGAGI (reference sequence). The CDR3 extends over 15 amino acids. The CDR3 coding sequence is TGTGCCAGCAGTTATCCCTCCGGGACAGGGGATACGCAGTATTTT. Residues: CASSYPSGTGDTQYF.

The chain recombines TRBV5-1 with TRBJ2-3; D not certain. The CDR3 sequence is 15 residues long. Germline V gene sequence: CDR1 SGHRS, CDR2 YFSETQ. Trimming removed 4 bases from V and 2 bases from J, with 14 bases in between. The CDR3 DNA reads as TGCGCCAGCAGCCGCCAACCCTATACCACAGATACGCAGTATTTT. Translation: CASSRQPYTTDTQYF.

V usage is TRBV5-1 and J usage is TRBJ2-1; possibly TRBD1 for D (5 bases). Germline V gene lookup returns CDR1 SGHRS and CDR2 YFSETQ. Trimming left V 3 bases short and J 1 base short, with 5 bases between. There are 13 residues in the CDR3. CDR3 in amino acids: CASSSGSYNEQFF. DNA of the CDR3: TGCGCCAGCAGCTCAGGGTCCTACAATGAGCAGTTCTTC.

The chain is built from TRBV28 and TRBJ2-4; D is possibly TRBD2 (5 bases). Trimming shortened V by 4 bases and J by 6 bases, and 16 bases separated the two germline ends. Germline-derived CDR1 and CDR2 are MDHEN and SYDVKM. This CDR3 spans 15 amino acids. CDR3 region: CASSSPSGKGNIQYF. For the CDR3, the DNA is TGTGCCAGCAGTTCACCTTCGGGGAAGGGAAACATTCAGTACTTC.

This chain joins TRBV23-1 and TRBJ1-4; TRBD1 matches at 9 bases. TRBV23-1 is an open reading frame, and its role is uncertain. This CDR3 contains 20 residues. Losses at the gene ends were 4 bases for V and 0 bases for J; bases not matched to a gene: 15. CDR3 sequence reads: CASSRRSGQGSVSTNEKLFF. CDR3 coding DNA: TGCGCCAGCAGTCGCCGCTCGGGACAGGGATCGGTGTCAACTAATGAAAAACTGTTTTTT.

This clone is medium-sized by share. The V gene is TRBV28, the J gene TRBJ1-5, with 9 bases fitting TRBD1. Trimming at V came to 4 bases and at J to 9 bases, leaving 7 bases not matched to a gene. Germline V gene data show CDR1 as MDHEN and CDR2 as SYDVKM. The CDR3 runs to 14 residues. Written as DNA, the CDR3 is TGTGCCAGCAGTTCTACAGGGGGCGGCCGGCCCCAGCATTTT. This translates into CASSSTGGGRPQHF.

The chain combines TRBV19 with TRBJ2-2; 12 nucleotides align to TRBD1. CDR3 length: 15 amino acids. Germline CDR1 is LNHDA and CDR2 is SQIVND (reference sequence). V gave up 3 bases and J gave up 4 bases; unmatched junction bases: 0. CDR3 amino acids: CASSMGQGATGELFF. CDR3 coding DNA: TGTGCCAGTAGTATGGGACAGGGGGCCACCGGGGAGCTGTTTTTT.

The rearrangement uses TRBV30 and TRBJ2-3; D gene ambiguous. Germline values: CDR1 GTSNPN, CDR2 SVGIG (reference sequence). V was pared by 0 bases and J by 5 bases, with 15 bases between. This CDR3 has 15 residues. The CDR3 region is CAWSVMAATRDTQYF. The CDR3 DNA reads as TGTGCCTGGAGTGTAATGGCGGCCACCCGAGATACGCAGTATTTT.

The V gene is TRBV5-1, the J gene TRBJ2-7; 7 nucleotides align to TRBD1. The CDR3 spans 16 residues. Germline loops: CDR1 SGHRS, CDR2 YFSETQ. V shed 3 bases and J 3 bases; nucleotides not matched to a gene: 12. This CDR3 is CASSSTRTGVGYEQYF. The CDR3 nucleotides read TGCGCCAGCAGCTCCACTCGAACAGGGGTAGGCTACGAGCAGTACTTC.